The 11 T cell receptor beta chains below come from one sample, sequenced in a study of T cells in Graves' hyperthyroidism and ophthalmopathy. The CDR3 regions of TCR beta were amplified from RNA transcripts. The HTBI primer set drove a first-round RT-PCR of the TCR CDR3. Using its own MiXCR run on the multiplex PCR reads, TCRdb lists one record per CDR3 protein. The sample shows fewer than 650,000 distinct CDR3 sequences, 12% to 15% of them seen only once. Sequencing was performed on blood. These receptors all come from a woman in her thirties or forties with Graves' hyperthyroidism.

This clonotype was seen more than once but under ten times. V gene TRBV6-8 combines with J gene TRBJ2-2, with TRBD2 matching 10 bases. The CDR3 runs to 17 residues. CDR1 and CDR2 (germline): MNHGY, SAAAGT. V trimming: 6 bases; J trimming: 0 bases; junction bases outside the gene matches: 7. The CDR3 protein is CASSTLAGKANTGELFF. CDR3 DNA sequence: TGTGCCAGCAGCACACTAGCGGGAAAGGCGAACACCGGGGAGCTGTTTTTT.

This clonotype has ten or more counts. The chain carries TRBV7-3 and TRBJ2-2; the D is unclear. CDR1 SGHTA and CDR2 FQGTGA come from the germline V gene. The CDR3 is 13 amino acids. Deletions cut 4 bases from V and 4 bases from J, with 7 bases between. As DNA, the CDR3 is TGTGCCAGCAGCTCCGACGGCACCGGGGAGCTGTTTTTT. This gives the protein CASSSDGTGELFF.

This clonotype was counted many times. This chain uses TRBV27 with TRBJ1-1; D uncertain. V dropped 0 bases and J dropped 0 bases, with 14 bases sitting between them. The CDR3 loop spans 17 amino acids. CDR1 is MNHEY, CDR2 SMNVEV, per germline (reference sequence). The CDR3 region is CASSLSRESELNTEAFF. CDR3 in DNA: TGTGCCAGCAGTTTATCGAGGGAGAGTGAATTGAACACTGAAGCTTTCTTT.

This clonotype was seen a few times. The V call is TRBV2, the J call TRBJ1-1, with D unclear. The CDR3 is 14 residues long. The germline V gene encodes CDR1 SNHLY and CDR2 FYNNEI. Trimming took 7 bases from V and 4 from J, leaving 16 bases between them. In DNA, the CDR3 is TGTGCCAGCAAAAGGGCAGAAATGGTCACTGAAGCTTTCTTT. It is translated as CASKRAEMVTEAFF.

This clonotype was found many times. The chain uses TRBV5-1 and TRBJ2-3, with D possibly matching TRBD1 (6 bases). Germline V gives CDR1 SGHRS, CDR2 YFSETQ. The CDR3 spans 16 residues. The V end lost 1 base, the J end lost 3 bases, and 15 bases lay between the germline ends. In DNA, the CDR3 is TGCGCCAGCAGCTTGAGGGGGTTAGGCGAGACAGATACGCAGTATTTT. It yields the protein CASSLRGLGETDTQYF.

The chain combines TRBV20-1 with TRBJ2-3; 10 positions agree with TRBD1. This CDR3 is 15 amino acids long. Trimming removed 2 bases from V and 5 bases from J; junction bases left unmatched: 7. CDR1 DFQATT and CDR2 SNEGSKA come from the germline V gene (reference sequence). The CDR3 bases are TGCAGTGCTAGAAAATGGGACAGGGGAGGAGATACGCAGTATTTT. This sequence encodes CSARKWDRGGDTQYF.

The V and J genes are TRBV2 and TRBJ1-4, with 7 nucleotides matching TRBD1. CDR1 SNHLY and CDR2 FYNNEI come from the germline V gene. CDR3 length: 14 amino acids. The trim removed 6 bases at V and 3 bases at J, leaving 4 bases unmatched. The DNA of the CDR3 is TGTGCCAGCAGGCAGGGGGGAGCTAATGAAAAACTGTTTTTT. This sequence encodes CASRQGGANEKLFF.

This clonotype turned up a few times. V gene TRBV3-1 combines with J gene TRBJ2-5; TRBD2 agrees at 11 bases. V shed 3 bases and J 5 bases; nucleotides not matched to a gene: 5. Germline loops: CDR1 LGHDT, CDR2 YNNKEL (reference sequence). The CDR3 runs to 15 residues. In DNA, the CDR3 is TGTGCCAGCAGCCACCGGACTAGCGGGCTGGAGACCCAGTACTTC. It specifies CASSHRTSGLETQYF.

This chain connects TRBV4-1 to TRBJ1-6; D might be TRBD1 (5 bases). The CDR3 loop spans 16 amino acids. Germline values: CDR1 MGHRA, CDR2 YSYEKL. The ends were cut back, 0 bases at V and 6 bases at J, with 12 bases in the middle. The CDR3 is CASSQERGAFNSPLHF. CDR3 nucleotides: TGCGCCAGCAGCCAAGAAAGAGGGGCATTTAATTCACCCCTCCACTTT.

The J gene is TRBJ2-2, the V gene TRBV2, with TRBD1 as a possible D gene (5 bases). V gave up 8 bases and J gave up 5 bases, with 9 bases separating them. The CDR3 has 12 residues. The germline V gene encodes CDR1 SNHLY and CDR2 FYNNEI. The CDR3 DNA reads TGTGCCAGCCAAAGGGGAACCGGGGAGCTGTTTTTT. It translates to CASQRGTGELFF.

This clonotype appeared many times. The rearrangement joins TRBV6-1 to TRBJ2-5; TRBD2 might be the D (6 bases). Trimming removed 2 bases from V and 5 bases from J, with 6 bases in between. CDR1 is MNHNS, CDR2 SASEGT, per germline. The CDR3 runs to 12 residues. The CDR3 DNA sequence: TGTGCCAGCAGTGAACTAGCGGAGACCCAGTACTTC. This gives the protein CASSELAETQYF.